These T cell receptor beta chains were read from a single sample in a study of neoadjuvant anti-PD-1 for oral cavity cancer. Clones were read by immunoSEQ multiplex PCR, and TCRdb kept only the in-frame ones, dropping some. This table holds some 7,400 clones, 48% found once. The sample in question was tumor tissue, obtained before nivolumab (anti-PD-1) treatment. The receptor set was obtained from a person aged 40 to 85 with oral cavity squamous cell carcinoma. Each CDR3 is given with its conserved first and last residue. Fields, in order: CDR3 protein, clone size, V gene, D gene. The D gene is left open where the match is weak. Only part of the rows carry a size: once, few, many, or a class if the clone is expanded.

CDR3 protein: CASSSGTSSKSGYF; clone size: few; V gene: TRBV7-9; D gene: TRBD2
CDR3 protein: CASSPGDNQPQHF; clone size: .; V gene: TRBV5-1; D gene: .
CDR3 protein: CASSGTANTEAFF; clone size: .; V gene: TRBV6-1; D gene: .
CDR3 protein: CSAMGQESAGNEQFF; clone size: .; V gene: TRBV29-1; D gene: TRBD1
CDR3 protein: CASSPAWGLSNEQFF; clone size: .; V gene: TRBV6-5; D gene: .
CDR3 protein: CSVTLGQPSGEQYF; clone size: .; V gene: TRBV29-1; D gene: TRBD1
CDR3 protein: CASSLGGVGAFYEQYF; clone size: .; V gene: TRBV5-1; D gene: .
CDR3 protein: CASSEDVPGLVYSNQPQHF; clone size: .; V gene: TRBV2; D gene: .
CDR3 protein: CASSLARGGDQPQHF; clone size: medium-sized; V gene: TRBV28; D gene: .
CDR3 protein: CASSPQDPAAGNTIYF; clone size: once; V gene: TRBV21-1; D gene: .
CDR3 protein: CASHRVKETQYF; clone size: .; V gene: TRBV2; D gene: .
CDR3 protein: CSGEDWMSNEQFF; clone size: once; V gene: TRBV29-1; D gene: .
CDR3 protein: CSVLSGGSNTEAFF; clone size: .; V gene: TRBV29-1; D gene: TRBD1
CDR3 protein: CASGQGTQPQHF; clone size: .; V gene: TRBV28; D gene: TRBD1
CDR3 protein: CASSLESRMGQGGEQYF; clone size: .; V gene: TRBV5-8; D gene: TRBD1
CDR3 protein: CASRPSLQGQATAGYEQYF; clone size: .; V gene: TRBV5-6; D gene: .
CDR3 protein: CASSYGLAGTDTQYF; clone size: few; V gene: TRBV6-5; D gene: TRBD2
CDR3 protein: CASSTSGGFYEQYF; clone size: medium-sized; V gene: TRBV7-9; D gene: TRBD2
CDR3 protein: CASSEGTANTEAFF; clone size: .; V gene: TRBV11-2; D gene: TRBD1
CDR3 protein: CASSSGLAGRSNNEQFF; clone size: .; V gene: TRBV5-4; D gene: TRBD2
CDR3 protein: CASSQDIIGQGTGYTF; clone size: .; V gene: TRBV4-1; D gene: TRBD1
CDR3 protein: CASSSLGRTAEQYF; clone size: few; V gene: TRBV27; D gene: .
CDR3 protein: CASSVERGYGYTF; clone size: .; V gene: TRBV9; D gene: .
CDR3 protein: CAISADRGGTEAFF; clone size: .; V gene: TRBV10-3; D gene: TRBD1
CDR3 protein: CASSRGTSVDETQYF; clone size: .; V gene: TRBV7-9; D gene: TRBD2
CDR3 protein: CSVAYEGYEQYF; clone size: .; V gene: TRBV29-1; D gene: .
CDR3 protein: CASSSTLGDEQYF; clone size: .; V gene: TRBV7-3; D gene: .
CDR3 protein: CASSSGQGAGTDTQYF; clone size: .; V gene: TRBV5-1; D gene: TRBD1
CDR3 protein: CASSLGHSTDTQYF; clone size: .; V gene: TRBV11-3; D gene: .
CDR3 protein: CASSLDRGNEQYF; clone size: .; V gene: TRBV7-3; D gene: TRBD1
CDR3 protein: CASSQGLAVQETQYF; clone size: few; V gene: TRBV14; D gene: TRBD2
CDR3 protein: CASSFGQKQYF; clone size: .; V gene: TRBV5-8; D gene: .
CDR3 protein: CASSFLQGEQFF; clone size: .; V gene: TRBV28; D gene: TRBD1
CDR3 protein: CASSAFTSGAQETQYF; clone size: .; V gene: TRBV19; D gene: TRBD2
CDR3 protein: CASSIQQGNQPQHF; clone size: .; V gene: TRBV19; D gene: .
CDR3 protein: CASSIQNTEAFF; clone size: .; V gene: TRBV19; D gene: .
CDR3 protein: CASSQGIAGGPSSSYNEQFF; clone size: .; V gene: TRBV4-1; D gene: TRBD2
CDR3 protein: CASSPLTRVAYGYTF; clone size: .; V gene: TRBV28; D gene: .
CDR3 protein: CAISERGANTEAFF; clone size: few; V gene: TRBV10-3; D gene: .
CDR3 protein: CASSSARQGPTDTQYF; clone size: .; V gene: TRBV7-9; D gene: TRBD1
CDR3 protein: CASRVAGVGNEQFF; clone size: .; V gene: TRBV2; D gene: TRBD2
CDR3 protein: CASNPLNTGELFF; clone size: .; V gene: TRBV19; D gene: .
CDR3 protein: CASGRPAGPYEQYF; clone size: .; V gene: TRBV6-5; D gene: .
CDR3 protein: CASSLVGGSYEQYF; clone size: .; V gene: TRBV7-2; D gene: .
CDR3 protein: CATSKDRYGYTF; clone size: few; V gene: TRBV15; D gene: .
CDR3 protein: CASADAIGETKYF; clone size: .; V gene: TRBV5-1; D gene: .